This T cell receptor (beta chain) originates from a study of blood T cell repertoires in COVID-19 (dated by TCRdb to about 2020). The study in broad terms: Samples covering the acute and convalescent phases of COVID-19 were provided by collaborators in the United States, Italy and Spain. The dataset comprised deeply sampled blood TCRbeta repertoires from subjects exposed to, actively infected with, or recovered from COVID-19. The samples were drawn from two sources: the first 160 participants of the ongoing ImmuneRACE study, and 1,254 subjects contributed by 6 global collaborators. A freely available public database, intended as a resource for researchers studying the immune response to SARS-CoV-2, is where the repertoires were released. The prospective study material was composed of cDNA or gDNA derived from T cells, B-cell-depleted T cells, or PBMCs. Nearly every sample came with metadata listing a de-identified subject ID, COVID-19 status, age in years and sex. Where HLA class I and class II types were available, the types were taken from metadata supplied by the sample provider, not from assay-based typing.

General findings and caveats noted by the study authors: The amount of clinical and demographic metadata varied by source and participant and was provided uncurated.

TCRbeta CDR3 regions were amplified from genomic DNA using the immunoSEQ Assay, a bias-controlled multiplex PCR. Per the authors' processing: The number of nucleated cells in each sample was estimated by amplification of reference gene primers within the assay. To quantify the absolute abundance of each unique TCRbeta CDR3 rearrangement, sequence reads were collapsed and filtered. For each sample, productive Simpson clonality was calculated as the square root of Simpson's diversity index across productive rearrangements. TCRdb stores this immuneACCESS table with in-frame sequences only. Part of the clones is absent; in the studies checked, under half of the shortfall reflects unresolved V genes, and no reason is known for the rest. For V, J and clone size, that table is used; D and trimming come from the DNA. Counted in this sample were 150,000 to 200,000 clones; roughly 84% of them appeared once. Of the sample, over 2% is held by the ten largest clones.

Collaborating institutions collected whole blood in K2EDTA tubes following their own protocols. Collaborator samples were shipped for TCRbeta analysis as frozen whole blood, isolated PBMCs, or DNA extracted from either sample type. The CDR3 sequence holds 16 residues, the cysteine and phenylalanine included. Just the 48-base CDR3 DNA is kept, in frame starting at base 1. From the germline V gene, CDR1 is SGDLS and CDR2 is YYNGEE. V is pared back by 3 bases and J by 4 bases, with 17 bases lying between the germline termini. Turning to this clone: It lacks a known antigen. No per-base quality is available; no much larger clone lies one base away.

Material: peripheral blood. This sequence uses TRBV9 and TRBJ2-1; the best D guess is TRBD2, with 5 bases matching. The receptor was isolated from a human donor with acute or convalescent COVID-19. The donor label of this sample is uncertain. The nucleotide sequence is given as TGTGCCAGCAGCGCAATCGGCGACTACACTTACAATGAGCAGTTCTTC. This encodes CASSAIGDYTYNEQFF. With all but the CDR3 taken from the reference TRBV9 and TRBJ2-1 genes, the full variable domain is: DSGVTQTPKHLITATGQRVTLRCSPRSGDLSVYWYQQSLDQGLQFLIQYYNGEERAKGNILERFSAQQFPDLHSELNLSSLELGDSALYFCASSAIGDYTYNEQFFGPGTRLTVL.